This is a list of T cell receptor beta chains from one sample in a study of T-cell reconstitution after alpha-beta-depleted transplantation in children. TCRdb called the PCR reads again in MiXCR, with one record for every CDR3 protein. This table has over 100,000 distinct CDR3 sequences, 7.5% to 9.5% appearing once. The sample here was PBMCs, taken before TCRalphabeta/CD19-depleted stem cell transplant. Source of these receptors: a boy aged 2 to 10 with acute lymphoblastic leukemia, due to receive a stem cell transplant. Both conserved end residues are part of each CDR3. A D gene is named only where the DNA matches it firmly. Size is omitted from some rows. Given values are once, few, many or a class for expanded clones.

v_gene,j_gene,abundance,d_gene,CDR3aa,CDR3nt
TRBV6-1,TRBJ1-6,-,-,CASMIQQNSPLHF,TGTGCCAGCATGATCCAACAGAATTCACCCCTCCACTTT
TRBV7-2,TRBJ2-7,many,-,CASSPGSEQYF,TGTGCCAGCAGCCCTGGTAGCGAGCAGTACTTC
TRBV20-1,TRBJ2-5,many,TRBD2,CSAKAQTSGGRETQYF,TGCAGTGCTAAAGCCCAGACTAGCGGGGGCAGAGAGACCCAGTACTTC
TRBV6-4,TRBJ2-3,many,TRBD2,CASSDAAGGTDTQYF,TGTGCCAGCAGTGATGCCGCGGGGGGGACAGATACGCAGTATTTT
TRBV20-1,TRBJ2-1,few,TRBD1,CSAPGGQRYNEQFF,TGCAGTGCCCCTGGGGGACAGCGCTACAATGAGCAGTTCTTC
TRBV9,TRBJ2-1,many,TRBD1,CASSDRPGTGVYNEQFF,TGTGCCAGCAGCGATCGGCCCGGGACAGGAGTCTACAATGAGCAGTTCTTC
TRBV7-2,TRBJ2-3,many,-,CASSFSTDTQYF,TGTGCCAGCAGCTTTAGCACAGATACGCAGTATTTT
TRBV7-8,TRBJ2-1,many,TRBD2,CASSMGLAGAMYNEQFF,TGTGCCAGCAGCATGGGACTAGCGGGGGCCATGTACAATGAGCAGTTCTTC
TRBV6-6,TRBJ1-2,-,-,CASRDANGYTF,TGTGCCAGCAGGGACGCGAATGGCTACACCTTC
TRBV20-1,TRBJ2-2,-,TRBD2,CSARLAGGNTGELFF,TGCAGTGCTAGACTAGCGGGGGGGAACACCGGGGAGCTGTTTTTT
TRBV20-1,TRBJ1-2,-,-,CSARDPRAGNYGYTF,TGCAGTGCTAGAGACCCCCGGGCAGGGAACTATGGCTACACCTTC
TRBV28,TRBJ2-6,many,-,CASSLGVGISGANVLTF,TGTGCCAGCAGTTTAGGGGTAGGGATCTCTGGGGCCAACGTCCTGACTTTC
TRBV29-1,TRBJ2-3,many,-,CSAYRTTDTQYF,TGCAGCGCCTACAGAACCACAGATACGCAGTATTTT
TRBV5-5,TRBJ1-6,-,-,CASSFGGMGNSPLHF,TGTGCCAGCAGCTTCGGGGGGATGGGGAATTCACCCCTCCACTTT